This TCR beta chain derives from a study of blood T cell repertoires in COVID-19. Looking at the study overall: Acute and convalescent COVID-19 specimens originated in the United States, Italy and Spain.

Study processing details: The assay estimated nucleated cells by amplifying reference gene primers. Libraries were prepared by immunoSEQ multiplex PCR; TCRdb keeps only in-frame clonotypes and omits some of them. D and trimming come from the DNA, and the V and J calls and clone size come from that table. The sample carries some 170,000 clones, 85% to 90% recorded once. The CDR3 loop spans 12 amino acids. V was shortened by 3 bases and J by 0 bases, with 3 bases between the two germline ends. Germline V gives CDR1 SGHRS, CDR2 YFSETQ. In terms of age and location, participants ranged from about 18 to 90 years and lived in approximately 24 US areas. Clinical history reported by participants formed the basis on which cohorts were assigned.

The sequencing input was PBMCs or T cells enriched from blood (not recorded which). The receptor's source is a man aged 40-55 years who had recovered from COVID-19. This chain joins TRBV5-1 and TRBJ2-5; D remains ambiguous. The chain's CDR3 is CASSSNQETQYF. Here the CDR3 DNA reads TGCGCCAGCAGCTCCAACCAAGAGACCCAGTACTTC.